This entry features one T cell receptor (beta chain) sequence. This record comes from a study of blood T cell repertoires in COVID-19. Study at large: T cells, B-cell-depleted T cells, or PBMCs provided the cDNA or gDNA that served as material.

Germline V CDR1 and CDR2: LNHDA, SQIVND (reference sequence). J gave up 1 base and V 5 bases, and 7 bases lay outside the gene matches. The CDR3 consists of 16 residues. TCRdb's copy holds only in-frame clones and misses some; the assay was immunoSEQ multiplex PCR. Among more than 9,500 clones listed, 82% were seen once. The chain uses TRBV19 and TRBJ1-5; 8 nucleotides line up with TRBD1. This TCR came from a woman aged 55-70 years with acute or convalescent COVID-19. Sequencing was carried out using peripheral blood. This CDR3 is CASSLPGGWSNQPQHF. The DNA of the CDR3 is TGTGCCAGTAGTCTTCCAGGGGGCTGGAGCAATCAGCCCCAGCATTTT. Filled out from reference TRBV19 and TRBJ1-5, the complete variable domain reads DGGITQSPKYLFRKEGQNVTLSCEQNLNHDAMYWYRQDPGQGLRLIYYSQIVNDFQKGDIAEGYSVSREKKESFPLTVTSAQKNPTAFYLCASSLPGGWSNQPQHFGDGTRLSIL.